This entry lists 3 T cell receptor beta chains sequenced from one sample in a study of cytomegalovirus exposure and HLA in healthy donors. Method: immunoSEQ multiplex PCR; TCRdb's copy keeps in-frame clones and lacks some. The sample shows about 240,000 clones, around 86% of them seen only once. Sequencing was carried out using PBMCs. Receptor source: a woman aged 30 to 39 in good health and CMV-seropositive.

The chain links TRBV15 to TRBJ2-1, with TRBD2 identical over 12 bases. Trimming took 5 bases from V and 8 from J; bases not matched to a gene: 10. The CDR3 consists of 16 residues. The germline gives CDR1 LNHNV, CDR2 YYDKDF (reference sequence). The CDR3 loop reads CATSPTSTSGSHEQFF. The CDR3 nucleotides read TGTGCCACCAGCCCAACGTCGACTAGCGGGAGTCATGAGCAGTTCTTC.

The chain has TRBV7-6 and TRBJ2-3; D may be TRBD1 (6 bases). Germline CDR1 is SGHVS and CDR2 is FNYEAQ. The CDR3 totals 16 residues. Trimming removed 4 bases at V and 2 bases at J, with 16 bases between. The CDR3 nucleotides are TGTGCCAGCAGCTCGGACCCTTGGGGGCACACAGATACGCAGTATTTT. Protein: CASSSDPWGHTDTQYF.

The chain recombines TRBV6-1 with TRBJ2-2; the D gene is possibly TRBD2 (5 bases). Between the trimmed V and J ends, which lost 1 base and 1 base, there was a span of 13 bases. The CDR3 has 17 amino acids. Germline-derived CDR1 and CDR2 are MNHNS and SASEGT. In nucleotides, the CDR3 is TGTGCCAGCAGTGAAGAGGCCCCCGGACTGAACACCGGGGAGCTGTTTTTT. Protein product: CASSEEAPGLNTGELFF.